This T cell receptor beta chain was obtained from a study of cytomegalovirus exposure and HLA in healthy donors. Germline CDR1 is SGHDT and CDR2 is YYEEEE. V was clipped by 0 bases and J by 7 bases; unmatched bases: 13. This CDR3 is 17 amino acids long. This PCR relied on a set of 60 Vbeta primers and 13 Jbeta primers. Some clones are missing from TCRdb's copy, which holds only in-frame ones; the method was immunoSEQ multiplex PCR. The sample yields approximately 110,000 clones, approximately 84% seen once. This sequence joins TRBV5-6 and TRBJ1-5, with 7 bases matching TRBD1. Sequences were obtained from PBMCs. The clonotype was recovered from a male donor in good health and CMV-seronegative. The CDR3 protein is CASSLAAGGVIGQPQHF. For the CDR3, the DNA is TGTGCCAGCAGCTTGGCGGCAGGGGGAGTAATAGGGCAGCCCCAGCATTTT.